The rows below give T cell receptor beta chains drawn from one sample of a study of T cell repertoires in cytomegalovirus infection. TCRdb reanalysed the reads using MiXCR and keeps one entry per CDR3 protein. The table records around 740,000 distinct CDR3 sequences, 35% of them present only once. Sequences were obtained from PBMCs. Every receptor here comes from a human donor in good health (CMV status not recorded). Some clones in this sample may be carry-over from other donors' samples. The CDR3 runs from the conserved cysteine through the conserved F or W.

CDR3	J	V
CATHFGTTGRRAEQYF	TRBJ2-7	TRBV28
CASSLKRTGSTEAFF	TRBJ1-1	TRBV7-6
CASGGRGRMDEQYF	TRBJ2-7	TRBV28
CASRPQGAGEQFF	TRBJ2-1	TRBV7-2
CASSLKPAGRAASSYNEQFF	TRBJ2-1	TRBV7-9
CATSKRTDTDTQYF	TRBJ2-3	TRBV24-1
CASSYSLGIYNEQFF	TRBJ2-1	TRBV6-8
CASSVGQGGYEQSF	TRBJ2-7	TRBV5-1
CASSLIPTGENEQYF	TRBJ2-7	TRBV5-4
CASSIDFQAVSTDTQYF	TRBJ2-3	TRBV19
CASSFAHSGTIYF	TRBJ1-3	TRBV28
CAISERRGGGIYEQYF	TRBJ2-7	TRBV10-3
CAIREGGNNQPQHF	TRBJ1-5	TRBV10-3
CASSERGAFF	TRBJ1-1	TRBV6-1
CASLPPGGQGRYGYTF	TRBJ1-2	TRBV12-3/TRBV12-4
CASSRKGTGTQYF	TRBJ2-5	TRBV3-1
CASSRSTLSGNTIYF	TRBJ1-3	TRBV12-3/TRBV12-4
CASSLRGSESFGYTF	TRBJ1-2	TRBV7-8
CAILYKGHGYTF	TRBJ1-2	TRBV28
CASSGGQHTEAFF	TRBJ1-1	TRBV28
CASTTWKAYGYTF	TRBJ1-2	TRBV7-2
CATSDSRQTNNEQFF	TRBJ2-1	TRBV24-1
CSAPVPGGYYEQYF	TRBJ2-7	TRBV20-1
CASSQDRGQANSPLHF	TRBJ1-6	TRBV4-1
CASSQNPAGGTDTQYF	TRBJ2-3	TRBV4-1